Shown below are 21 T cell receptor beta chains from a single sample sequenced in a study of PD-L1 blockade in urothelial cancer (dated by TCRdb to 2017 to 2019). The library relied on the immunoSEQ multiplex PCR assay. Entries here come from immuneACCESS through TCRdb and include only in-frame sequences with V and J called. Some clones fail to appear in such tables; in the studies checked, an unresolved V gene covers under half of the shortfall, and the cause of the remainder is unknown. The sample table records some 90,000 clones; roughly 90% of these occur just once. The ten top clones hold around 1% of the sample. The label giving this sample's time point can be read as: pretreatment peripheral blood. This material consisted of PBMCs, taken around atezolizumab (anti-PD-L1) treatment. These receptor sequences come from a woman aged 80 or over with urothelial cancer.

This clone appeared a few times. The chain employs TRBV10-1 and TRBJ2-1; a possible D gene is TRBD1 (5 bases). CDR1 and CDR2 from the germline V gene are WNHNN and SYGVQD (reference sequence). The CDR3 has 13 residues. Trimming cost V 0 bases and J 7 bases, with 7 bases left between them. CDR3 in amino acids: CASSESGANEQFF. In nucleotides, the CDR3 is TGCGCCAGCAGTGAGTCAGGGGCTAATGAGCAGTTCTTC.

The V gene is TRBV7-9, the J gene TRBJ1-2; D is unclear. The germline gives CDR1 SEHNR, CDR2 FQNEAQ (reference sequence). CDR3 size: 15 residues. V was pared by 6 bases and J by 7 bases, with 21 bases between. The CDR3 here is CASSNFGKSLSGYTF. CDR3 DNA sequence: TGTGCCAGCAGTAATTTCGGGAAGAGTTTGTCTGGCTACACCTTC.

This clone was seen once. This chain links TRBV28 with TRBJ1-1; 8 nucleotides agree with TRBD1. This CDR3 is built from 14 residues. Germline V gene data show CDR1 as MDHEN and CDR2 as SYDVKM. Trimming took 10 bases from V and 5 from J; bases not matched to a gene: 12. CDR3: CATGGNRGWTEAFF. DNA for the CDR3: TGTGCCACCGGAGGGAACAGGGGGTGGACTGAAGCTTTCTTT. The entire variable domain, with the rest obtained from reference TRBV28 and TRBJ1-1, is as follows: DVKVTQSSRYLVKRTGEKVFLECVQDMDHENMFWYRQDPGLGLRLIYFSYDVKMKEKGDIPEGYSVSREKKERFSLILESASTNQTSMYLCATGGNRGWTEAFFGQGTRLTVV.

The chain links TRBV28 to TRBJ2-7, with a weak D call TRBD1 (6 bases). Germline CDR1 reads MDHEN; CDR2 reads SYDVKM. The CDR3 sequence is 15 residues long. V was shortened by 7 bases and J by 2 bases, with 18 bases between the two germline ends. CDR3 coding DNA: TGTGCCAGCACAACTGACAGGACATTCACCTACGAGCAGTACTTC. Translating gives CASTTDRTFTYEQYF.

J is TRBJ1-5 and V is TRBV19, with a tentative D call TRBD1 (5 bases). In germline, CDR1 is LNHDA, CDR2 SQIVND (reference sequence). This CDR3 has 13 residues. V was trimmed by 7 bases and J by 7 bases, leaving 14 bases between them. DNA of the CDR3: TGTGCCAGTACCCCCGGACATTCCCAGCCCCAGCATTTT. Translation gives CASTPGHSQPQHF.

The rearrangement joins TRBV7-3 to TRBJ2-5; D possibly corresponds to TRBD1 (5 bases). Germline CDR1 is SGHTA and CDR2 is FQGTGA. The CDR3 totals 13 residues. The V end was cut by 4 bases, the J end by 4 bases, with 10 bases between. CDR3 sequence (DNA): TGTGCCAGCAGCTCCCATGACAGAGAGACCCAGTACTTC. This codes for CASSSHDRETQYF.

Of note for this clone: This specimen includes other DNA sequences encoding the same CDR3. The chain is built from TRBV9 and TRBJ2-7; D is undetermined. Trimming shortened V by 4 bases and J by 0 bases, and 11 bases separated the two germline ends. This CDR3 comprises 14 residues. Per the germline V gene, CDR1 is SGDLS and CDR2 is YYNGEE. The CDR3 here is CASSPDSSSYEQYF. The CDR3 bases are TGTGCCAGCAGCCCCGACTCCTCCTCCTACGAGCAGTACTTC.

This CDR3 reads CASSQDAVGTGINIQYF. CDR3 bases: TGTGCCAGCAGCCAAGATGCGGTCGGGACAGGGATTAACATTCAGTACTTC. The rearrangement links TRBV14 to TRBJ2-4; 9 bases are shared with TRBD1. V lost 0 bases and J lost 7; bases outside the gene matches: 10. Germline V CDR1 and CDR2: SGHDN, FVKESK. This CDR3 contains 17 residues.

Points on this clone: This sample includes further DNA sequences coding for the same CDR3. This rearrangement joins TRBV11-2 to TRBJ1-1, with D perhaps matching TRBD1 (5 bases). Looked up from germline, CDR1 is SGHAT and CDR2 is FQNNGV. V shed 3 bases and J shed 1 base, with 6 bases lying between them. The CDR3 sequence is 13 residues long. For the CDR3, the DNA is TGTGCCAGCAGCTTCCAGGGGAACACTGAAGCTTTCTTT. Translated: CASSFQGNTEAFF.

CDR3 bases: TGTGCCAGCAGCGCCCGGACAGCCCAATTCGCCCATTCACTGAACACTGAAGCTTTCTTT. It encodes CASSARTAQFAHSLNTEAFF. The rearrangement joins TRBV7-3 to TRBJ1-1; D might be TRBD1 (6 bases). Germline loops: CDR1 SGHTA, CDR2 FQGTGA. V lost 5 bases and J lost 0, with 28 bases in between. This CDR3 has 20 residues.

The gene calls are TRBV7-9 and TRBJ2-3, with D unresolved. Looked up from germline, CDR1 is SEHNR and CDR2 is FQNEAQ (reference sequence). This CDR3 is built from 15 residues. Trimming left V 2 bases short and J 0 bases short, with 9 bases between. The CDR3 DNA sequence: TGTGCCAGCAGCTTAACCTCTAGAAGCACAGATACGCAGTATTTT. Translation gives CASSLTSRSTDTQYF.

This clone has more than one count but fewer than ten. The J gene is TRBJ2-4, the V gene TRBV27; TRBD2 matches 7 bases. This CDR3 is 17 amino acids long. V was clipped by 4 bases and J by 3 bases; unmatched bases: 12. The germline V gene has CDR1 MNHEY and CDR2 SMNVEV (reference sequence). CDR3 DNA: TGTGCCAGCAGTTCGTATAGCGTCCCGGGGGGCAAAAACATTCAGTACTTC. Its protein is CASSSYSVPGGKNIQYF.

This clone was observed once. This chain uses TRBV18 with TRBJ2-1; 12 bases are shared with TRBD2. V gave up 4 bases and J gave up 7 bases; unmatched junction bases: 8. Looked up from germline, CDR1 is KGHSH and CDR2 is LQKENI. The CDR3 extends over 16 amino acids. This CDR3 reads CASSLPLAGGGNEQFF. The CDR3 nucleotides read TGTGCCAGCTCACTCCCACTAGCGGGAGGTGGAAATGAGCAGTTCTTC.

This sequence joins TRBV2 and TRBJ2-3; possibly TRBD2 for D (7 bases). V dropped 2 bases and J dropped 8 bases, with 17 bases sitting between them. This CDR3 is built from 15 residues. In germline, CDR1 is SNHLY, CDR2 FYNNEI. The CDR3 protein is CASSERGGPGFTQYF. The CDR3 DNA is TGTGCCAGCAGTGAAAGGGGGGGGCCCGGGTTTACGCAGTATTTT.

This clone was seen just once. V usage is TRBV7-8 and J usage is TRBJ1-1; D ambiguous. V dropped 2 bases and J dropped 3 bases, with 4 bases sitting between them. The CDR3 has 12 residues. Germline loops: CDR1 SGHVS, CDR2 FQNEAQ. The CDR3 DNA reads TGTGCCAGCAGCTTAACGGACACTGAAGCTTTCTTT. It encodes CASSLTDTEAFF. Combining the CDR3 with reference TRBV7-8 and TRBJ1-1 gives the whole variable domain GAGVSQSPRYKVAKRGQDVALRCDPISGHVSLFWYQQALGQGPEFLTYFQNEAQLDKSGLPSDRFFAERPEGSVSTLKIQRTQQEDSAVYLCASSLTDTEAFFGQGTRLTVV.

This clone was recorded only once. The V call is TRBV9, the J call TRBJ2-7; TRBD2 aligns across 8 bases. Germline loops: CDR1 SGDLS, CDR2 YYNGEE. The CDR3 is 15 residues long. V was clipped by 0 bases and J by 7 bases; unmatched bases: 9. This CDR3 reads CASSVGGSGSVEQYF. The CDR3 DNA follows: TGTGCCAGCAGCGTAGGCGGGAGCGGGAGTGTAGAGCAGTACTTC. Complete variable domain (other parts from reference TRBV9 and TRBJ2-7): DSGVTQTPKHLITATGQRVTLRCSPRSGDLSVYWYQQSLDQGLQFLIQYYNGEERAKGNILERFSAQQFPDLHSELNLSSLELGDSALYFCASSVGGSGSVEQYFGPGTRLTVT.

V and J are TRBV6-4 and TRBJ2-1; TRBD2 aligns across 7 bases. V shed 3 bases and J 4 bases; nucleotides not matched to a gene: 3. Germline lookup yields CDR1 MRHNA and CDR2 SNTAGT. This CDR3 is 14 amino acids long. The DNA for the CDR3 is TGTGCCAGCAGTGAAGTAGCGGGTTACAATGAGCAGTTCTTC. This encodes CASSEVAGYNEQFF.

The genes are TRBV2 and TRBJ1-4; D remains unclear. In germline, CDR1 is SNHLY, CDR2 FYNNEI. Trimming removed 8 bases from V and 4 bases from J, with 11 bases in between. This CDR3 is built from 13 residues. The CDR3 spells CASREAYNEKLFF. The CDR3 coding sequence is TGTGCCAGCCGGGAGGCCTATAATGAAAAACTGTTTTTT.

This rearrangement joins TRBV5-4 to TRBJ1-3, with D maybe TRBD1 (6 bases). The ends were cut back, 4 bases at V and 2 bases at J, with 13 bases in the middle. Germline CDR1 and CDR2: SGHNT and YYREEE (reference sequence). The CDR3 length is 15 residues. The CDR3 loop is CASSRDRPAGNTIYF. The CDR3 DNA follows: TGTGCCAGCAGCCGAGACAGGCCAGCTGGAAACACCATATATTTT. The full variable domain, with the rest looked up from reference TRBV5-4 and TRBJ1-3, is ETGVTQSPTHLIKTRGQQVTLRCSSQSGHNTVSWYQQALGQGPQFIFQYYREEENGRGNFPPRFSGLQFPNYSSELNVNALELDDSALYLCASSRDRPAGNTIYFGEGSWLTVV.

The genes are TRBV19 and TRBJ2-2, with 9 bases that match TRBD1. Trimming cost V 1 base and J 0 bases; bases outside gene matches: 6. In germline, CDR1 is LNHDA, CDR2 SQIVND (reference sequence). The CDR3 consists of 18 residues. The DNA for the CDR3 is TGTGCCAGTAGTATAGCAGGGGGACAGGGCACGAACACCGGGGAGCTGTTTTTT. The encoded protein is CASSIAGGQGTNTGELFF. Combining the CDR3 with reference TRBV19 and TRBJ2-2 gives the whole variable domain DGGITQSPKYLFRKEGQNVTLSCEQNLNHDAMYWYRQDPGQGLRLIYYSQIVNDFQKGDIAEGYSVSREKKESFPLTVTSAQKNPTAFYLCASSIAGGQGTNTGELFFGEGSRLTVL.

This chain connects TRBV4-1 to TRBJ2-4, with 11 bases fitting TRBD2. This CDR3 is built from 16 residues. Germline-derived CDR1 and CDR2 are MGHRA and YSYEKL. Losses at the gene ends were 6 bases for V and 0 bases for J; bases not matched to a gene: 4. The CDR3 DNA reads TGCGCCAGCAGTCCTACTAGCGGGAGAGCCAAAAACATTCAGTACTTC. Translation: CASSPTSGRAKNIQYF.